The 17 T cell receptor beta chains in this list originate from one sample, sequenced in a study of blood T cell repertoires in COVID-19. Assay: immunoSEQ multiplex PCR; the TCRdb copy retains only in-frame clones and omits some. This sample has 290,000 or so clones; approximately 93% occur once, and the top ten carry around 2.2%. The sequencing input was peripheral blood. The receptors shown here come from a woman between 25 and 40 years old with COVID-19, enrolled during active disease.

The genes are TRBV27 and TRBJ2-7; TRBD2 agrees at 10 bases. After removal of 6 bases from V and 7 bases from J, the junction contained 9 bases not matched to a gene. Germline V gene data show CDR1 as MNHEY and CDR2 as SMNVEV (reference sequence). The CDR3 totals 14 residues. As DNA, the CDR3 is TGTGCCAGCAGACAAGCGGGAGGGCCGGGTGAGCAGTACTTC. It codes for CASRQAGGPGEQYF.

This chain links TRBV28 with TRBJ1-1; maybe TRBD1 (5 bases). This CDR3 region has 11 residues. V was cut by 6 bases and J by 9 bases, with 11 bases left in between. CDR1 MDHEN and CDR2 SYDVKM come from the germline V gene. CDR3 coding DNA: TGTGCCAGCAGCCCAAGGGGAAAAGCTTTCTTT. As protein: CASSPRGKAFF.

The chain recombines TRBV6-4 with TRBJ2-2; possible D gene TRBD2, 5 bases. Trimming took 6 bases from V and 0 from J, leaving 11 bases between them. Germline CDR1 reads MRHNA; CDR2 reads SNTAGT. This CDR3 has 15 residues. The CDR3 coding sequence is TGTGCCAGCAGCCTTACTAGTTCGAACACCGGGGAGCTGTTTTTT. Its translation: CASSLTSSNTGELFF.

V gene TRBV21-1 combines with J gene TRBJ2-2; the table assigns TRBD2, which was not confirmed against the DNA. TRBV21-1 is reported as a pseudogene. CDR3 length equals 21 residues. CDR3 sequence reads: CASLKRLPGLAGGSNTGELFF. CDR3 DNA: TGTGCCAGCCTTAAGCGGTTACCGGGACTAGCGGGAGGTTCGAACACCGGGGAGCTGTTTTTT.

The chain couples TRBV5-4 to TRBJ1-2; D uncertain. The CDR3 extends over 13 amino acids. The germline V gene has CDR1 SGHNT and CDR2 YYREEE (reference sequence). V was pared by 2 bases and J by 8 bases, with 13 bases between. The CDR3 bases are TGTGCCAGCAGCTTCGAGTCCCCGAAGGGCTACACCTTC. This codes for CASSFESPKGYTF.

The chain employs TRBV27 and TRBJ2-5, with TRBD2 as a possible D gene (6 bases). V shed 3 bases and J shed 4 bases, with 12 bases lying between them. The germline V gene encodes CDR1 MNHEY and CDR2 SMNVEV (reference sequence). The CDR3 totals 14 residues. In nucleotides, the CDR3 is TGTGCCAGCAGTTTTTTCGGGGGTTCAGAGACCCAGTACTTC. Amino acid sequence: CASSFFGGSETQYF.

This clone appeared a few times. The V and J genes are TRBV6-5 and TRBJ1-6, with a weak D call TRBD1 (5 bases). CDR1 and CDR2 (germline): MNHEY, SVGAGI. V was cut by 4 bases and J by 9 bases, with 10 bases left in between. There are 13 residues in the CDR3. CDR3 protein: CASSSQGGSPLHF. The CDR3 DNA is TGTGCCAGCAGTTCCCAGGGTGGTTCACCCCTCCACTTT.

The rearrangement joins TRBV5-1 to TRBJ1-5, with 7 bases aligning to TRBD1. The CDR3 consists of 14 residues. CDR1 is SGHRS and CDR2 is YFSETQ in the germline V gene. Trimming removed 4 bases from V and 5 bases from J; junction bases left unmatched: 6. CDR3 loop: CASSPGTADQPQHF. CDR3 sequence (DNA): TGCGCCAGCAGCCCTGGGACAGCGGATCAGCCCCAGCATTTT.

The chain combines TRBV4-1 with TRBJ2-3; 13 nucleotides align to TRBD2. Per germline, CDR1 MGHRA and CDR2 YSYEKL. Trimming removed 4 bases from V and 4 bases from J; junction bases left unmatched: 5. The CDR3 contains 16 residues. The CDR3 region is CASSPGLAGVSDTQYF. CDR3 DNA sequence: TGCGCCAGCAGCCCCGGACTAGCGGGAGTATCAGATACGCAGTATTTT.

Notes on this clone: In the same sample, other DNA sequences code for this CDR3. The rearrangement joins TRBV3-1 (or the pseudogene TRBV3-2) to TRBJ1-3; D not resolved. V was cut by 0 bases and J by 4 bases, with 7 bases left in between. The CDR3 spans 14 residues. The germline gives CDR1 LGHDT, CDR2 YNNKEL (reference sequence). The CDR3 DNA reads as TGTGCCAGCAGCCAAGATCGGTACGGAAACACCATATATTTT. Its protein is CASSQDRYGNTIYF.

The rearrangement links TRBV11-3 to TRBJ2-5; TRBD2 aligns across 13 bases. CDR1 and CDR2 (germline): SGHNT, YENEEA. This CDR3 contains 18 residues. The ends lost 4 bases at V and 0 bases at J; junction bases unmatched: 8. The DNA of the CDR3 is TGTGCCAGCAGCTCCGGGACTAGCGGGACTCCTAACCAAGAGACCCAGTACTTC. Amino acids: CASSSGTSGTPNQETQYF.

The V gene is TRBV5-1, the J gene TRBJ1-4; the match to TRBD1 covers 7 bases. There are 14 residues in the CDR3. Trimming took 4 bases from V and 8 from J; bases not matched to a gene: 8. Germline V CDR1 and CDR2: SGHRS, YFSETQ. CDR3 DNA sequence: TGCGCCAGCAGCGGAACAGGGGCCGGAGAAAAACTGTTTTTT. Its translation: CASSGTGAGEKLFF.

V gene TRBV7-9 combines with J gene TRBJ1-1; D perhaps matches TRBD1 (6 bases). The V gene lost 2 bases and the J gene lost 5 bases, with 15 bases spanning the gap. The CDR3 spans 15 residues. Germline V gene sequence: CDR1 SEHNR, CDR2 FQNEAQ (reference sequence). The CDR3 DNA follows: TGTGCCAGCAGCTTAATCCCCACAGGGCGAACTGAAGCTTTCTTT. It encodes CASSLIPTGRTEAFF.

This chain connects TRBV2 to TRBJ1-3; 7 bases agree with TRBD1. Trimming removed 1 base from V and 4 bases from J; junction bases left unmatched: 10. The CDR3 consists of 17 residues. CDR1 is SNHLY, CDR2 FYNNEI, per germline. In DNA, the CDR3 is TGTGCCAGCAGTGAAGACAGGGGTAGGGTGAGAGGAAACACCATATATTTT. This codes for CASSEDRGRVRGNTIYF.

This chain joins TRBV5-4 and TRBJ1-2; 8 bases map to TRBD1. The CDR3 extends over 12 amino acids. Germline V lookup: CDR1 SGHNT, CDR2 YYREEE (reference sequence). The junction had 3 bases not matched to a gene; V was cut back by 7 bases and J by 4 bases. The CDR3 DNA sequence: TGTGCCAGCGGACAGGGATCCTATGGCTACACCTTC. This translates into CASGQGSYGYTF.

Turning to this clone: Other DNA sequences in the sample encode the same CDR3. The genes are TRBV19 and TRBJ2-3; 8 bases align to TRBD2. The CDR3 is made up of 14 amino acids. V lost 1 base and J lost 4; bases outside the gene matches: 1. Germline CDR1 is LNHDA and CDR2 is SQIVND (reference sequence). CDR3 residues: CASSIGTSPDTQYF. For the CDR3, the DNA is TGTGCCAGTAGTATAGGGACTAGCCCAGATACGCAGTATTTT. Drawing the rest from reference TRBV19 and TRBJ2-3, the complete variable domain is DGGITQSPKYLFRKEGQNVTLSCEQNLNHDAMYWYRQDPGQGLRLIYYSQIVNDFQKGDIAEGYSVSREKKESFPLTVTSAQKNPTAFYLCASSIGTSPDTQYFGPGTRLTVL.

The CDR3 nucleotides are TGTGCCAGCAGTTTGGTGGCGAGCGGGAGAGTGGGGCAGTTCTTC. Residues: CASSLVASGRVGQFF. The rearrangement uses TRBV27 and TRBJ2-1; 8 nucleotides match TRBD2. V lost 3 bases, J lost 12 bases, and 13 bases stayed unmatched. The germline gives CDR1 MNHEY, CDR2 SMNVEV (reference sequence). The CDR3 runs 15 residues.